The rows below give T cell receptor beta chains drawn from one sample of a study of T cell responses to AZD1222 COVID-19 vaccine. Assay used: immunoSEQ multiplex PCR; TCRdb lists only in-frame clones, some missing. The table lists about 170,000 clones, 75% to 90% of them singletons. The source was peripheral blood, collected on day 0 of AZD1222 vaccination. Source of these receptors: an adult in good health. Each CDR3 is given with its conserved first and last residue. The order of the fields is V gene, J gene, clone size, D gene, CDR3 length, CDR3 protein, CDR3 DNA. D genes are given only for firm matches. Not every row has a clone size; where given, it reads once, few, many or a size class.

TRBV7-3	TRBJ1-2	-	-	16	CASSLTGKKTNYGYTF	TGTGCCAGCAGCTTAACTGGGAAGAAAACTAACTATGGCTACACCTTC
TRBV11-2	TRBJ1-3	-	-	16	CASSLVVGTLGNTIYF	TGTGCCAGCAGCTTAGTGGTGGGGACTCTTGGAAACACCATATATTTT
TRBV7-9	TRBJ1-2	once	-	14	CASSLGDFNYGYTF	TGTGCCAGCAGCTTAGGGGATTTTAACTATGGCTACACCTTC
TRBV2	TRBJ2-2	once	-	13	CASSVIGTGELFF	TGTGCCAGCAGTGTCATCGGGACCGGGGAGCTGTTTTTT
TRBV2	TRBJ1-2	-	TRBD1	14	CASSEGTGVYGYTF	TGTGCCAGCAGTGAGGGGACAGGGGTCTATGGCTACACCTTC
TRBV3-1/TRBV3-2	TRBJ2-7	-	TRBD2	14	CATKGGGDSYEQYF	TGTGCCACAAAGGGCGGGGGGGACTCCTACGAGCAGTACTTC
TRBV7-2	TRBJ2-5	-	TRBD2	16	CASSIYSGGAWETQYF	TGTGCCAGCAGCATCTATAGCGGGGGGGCATGGGAGACCCAGTACTTC
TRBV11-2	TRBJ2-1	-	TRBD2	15	CASSSEGLRRNEQFF	TGTGCCAGCAGCTCGGAGGGACTACGCAGAAATGAGCAGTTCTTC
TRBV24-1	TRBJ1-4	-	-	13	CATSDGQSEKLFF	TGTGCCACCAGTGATGGACAGAGCGAAAAACTGTTTTTT
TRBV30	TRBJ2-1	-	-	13	CAWSDGLYNEQFF	TGTGCCTGGAGTGACGGACTCTACAATGAGCAGTTCTTC
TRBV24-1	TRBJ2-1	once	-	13	CATSEGHNNEQFF	TGTGCCACCAGTGAGGGCCATAACAATGAGCAGTTCTTC
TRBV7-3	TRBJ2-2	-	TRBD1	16	CASSSDRVMAPGELFF	TGTGCCAGCAGCTCTGACAGGGTTATGGCCCCCGGGGAGCTGTTTTTT
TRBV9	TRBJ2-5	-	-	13	CASSLHQGETQYF	TGTGCCAGCAGTTTACACCAGGGGGAGACCCAGTACTTC
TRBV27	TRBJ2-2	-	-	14	CASSARTNTGELFF	TGTGCCAGCAGTGCCCGTACGAACACCGGGGAGCTGTTTTTT
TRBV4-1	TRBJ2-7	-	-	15	CASSQLQMASYEQYF	TGCGCCAGCAGCCAATTACAGATGGCTTCCTACGAGCAGTACTTC
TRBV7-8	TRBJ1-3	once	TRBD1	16	CASSLGSGGFGNTIYF	TGTGCCAGCAGCTTAGGGTCAGGGGGATTTGGAAACACCATATATTTT
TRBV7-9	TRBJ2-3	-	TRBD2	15	CASSLIGGGTDTQYF	TGTGCCAGCAGCTTAATCGGGGGGGGCACAGATACGCAGTATTTT
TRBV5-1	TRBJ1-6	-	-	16	CASSLASLEPPSPLHF	TGCGCCAGCAGCTTGGCCAGCTTGGAACCCCCTTCACCCCTCCACTTT
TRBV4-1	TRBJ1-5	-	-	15	CASSQAGQGDQPQHF	TGCGCCAGCAGCCAAGCTGGCCAGGGAGATCAGCCCCAGCATTTT
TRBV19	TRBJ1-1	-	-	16	CASSGVGAGENTEAFF	TGTGCCAGTAGTGGGGTAGGAGCGGGCGAGAACACTGAAGCTTTCTTT
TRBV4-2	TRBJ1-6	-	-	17	CASSLKPPAADNSPLHF	TGTGCCAGCAGCCTTAAACCTCCGGCAGCCGATAATTCACCCCTCCACTTT
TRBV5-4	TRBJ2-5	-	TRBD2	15	CASSQAFGGAVTQYF	TGTGCCAGCAGCCAGGCTTTCGGGGGGGCGGTGACCCAGTACTTC
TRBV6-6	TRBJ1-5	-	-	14	CASSQTATNQPQHF	TGTGCCAGCAGCCAAACGGCAACAAATCAGCCCCAGCATTTT
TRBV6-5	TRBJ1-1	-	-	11	CASSSQYEAFF	TGTGCCAGCAGTTCACAGTATGAAGCTTTCTTT
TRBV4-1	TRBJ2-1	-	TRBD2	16	CASSQQSGTSTNEQFF	TGCGCCAGCAGCCAGCAATCCGGGACTAGCACCAATGAGCAGTTCTTC
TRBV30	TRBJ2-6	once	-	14	CAWSREAGANVLTF	TGTGCCTGGAGTAGGGAGGCTGGGGCCAACGTCCTGACTTTC